The 13 T cell receptor beta chains below all came from one sample that was sequenced in a study of control samples from healthy donors and cancer patients (dated by TCRdb to 2018 to 2020). Libraries came from the immunoSEQ multiplex PCR assay. TCRdb carries this immuneACCESS record with in-frame sequences only. Its versions omit some clonotypes, under half of them owing to an unresolved V gene in the studies checked, with the rest unexplained. The sample includes around 100,000 clones, with about 90% observed a single time. Clones ranked in the top ten supply 15% to 20% of the sample. The material sequenced was blood. The source is a woman aged 45-60 years in good health.

The chain combines TRBV11-2 with TRBJ1-6; D uncertain. This CDR3 contains 15 residues. Germline values: CDR1 SGHAT, CDR2 FQNNGV. V lost 3 bases and J 3 bases, leaving 9 bases between the germline ends. The CDR3 coding sequence is TGTGCCAGCAGCTTGGCGATAAACTATAATTCACCCCTCCACTTT. This gives the protein CASSLAINYNSPLHF. The variable domain in full, completed from reference TRBV11-2 and TRBJ1-6, reads EAGVAQSPRYKIIEKRQSVAFWCNPISGHATLYWYQQILGQGPKLLIQFQNNGVVDDSQLPKDRFSAERLKGVDSTLKIQPAKLEDSAVYLCASSLAINYNSPLHFGNGTRLTVT.

The chain has TRBV5-6 and TRBJ2-5; D may be TRBD2 (6 bases). Germline V CDR1 and CDR2: SGHDT, YYEEEE. Trimming shortened V by 4 bases and J by 3 bases, and 10 bases separated the two germline ends. The CDR3 runs to 13 residues. The CDR3: CASSQVAEETQYF. CDR3 in DNA: TGTGCCAGCAGCCAAGTAGCGGAAGAGACCCAGTACTTC.

In regard to this clone: This sample also contains other DNA sequences that code for the same CDR3. V is TRBV14 and J is TRBJ1-2; D gene uncertain. This CDR3 has 13 residues. Trimming cost V 1 base and J 1 base, with 4 bases left between them. Germline-derived CDR1 and CDR2 are SGHDN and FVKESK. CDR3 protein: CASSQARNYGYTF. The CDR3 region has the DNA TGTGCCAGCAGCCAAGCGCGTAACTATGGCTACACCTTC.

The chain carries TRBV3-1 (or the pseudogene TRBV3-2) and TRBJ2-7; possibly TRBD2 for D (5 bases). The CDR3 runs to 12 residues. Germline lookup yields CDR1 LGHDT and CDR2 YNNKEL (reference sequence). Trimming stripped 3 bases from V and 10 bases from J, with 13 bases between. Here the CDR3 reads CASSQSNREQYV. DNA of the CDR3: TGTGCCAGCAGCCAGAGTAATCGGGAACAGTACGTC.

The V call is TRBV11-3, the J call TRBJ2-5; D is possibly TRBD2 (5 bases). The length of the CDR3 is 15 residues. Trimming removed 2 bases from V and 5 bases from J, with 15 bases in between. CDR1 and CDR2 (germline): SGHNT, YENEEA. The chain's CDR3 is CASSLNPHPGETQYF. In DNA form, the CDR3 reads TGTGCCAGCAGCTTAAATCCTCACCCGGGGGAGACCCAGTACTTC.

This clone came up a few times. The chain recombines TRBV29-1 with TRBJ2-2; TRBD1 aligns across 7 bases. CDR3 length equals 16 residues. The germline V gene encodes CDR1 SQVTM and CDR2 ANQGSEA. V lost 1 base and J lost 2; bases outside the gene matches: 7. The CDR3 is CSVEGMTGSNTGELFF. The CDR3 DNA reads TGCAGCGTTGAAGGGATGACAGGGTCAAACACCGGGGAGCTGTTTTTT.

This chain joins TRBV30 and TRBJ2-4; weak D call: TRBD1 (5 bases). With 0 bases removed from V and 0 bases from J, the gap between germline ends came to 18 bases. The CDR3 has 18 amino acids. Germline assignment: CDR1 GTSNPN and CDR2 SVGIG (reference sequence). CDR3 nucleotides: TGTGCCTGGAGTGTAAGGGGTAGGGCACCCCTAGCCAAAAACATTCAGTACTTC. It yields the protein CAWSVRGRAPLAKNIQYF.

The genes are TRBV21-1 and TRBJ1-4; TRBD1, the D gene given by the table, was not confirmed from the DNA. TRBV21-1 is deemed a pseudogene. The CDR3 length is 16 residues. The CDR3 DNA reads TGTGCCAGCAGCAAAGAGGGACAGGGGGTGGGTGAAAAACTGTTTTTT. This encodes CASSKEGQGVGEKLFF.

In its sample, this clone was seen a few times. The V gene is TRBV27, the J gene TRBJ2-1, with D perhaps assigned TRBD1 or TRBD2 (5 bases each). V dropped 7 bases and J dropped 8 bases, with 15 bases sitting between them. This CDR3 region has 13 residues. Germline V gene lookup returns CDR1 MNHEY and CDR2 SMNVEV (reference sequence). CDR3 residues: CASTFLGVDEQFF. CDR3 nucleotide sequence: TGTGCCAGCACCTTCCTGGGGGTGGATGAGCAGTTCTTC.

The CDR3 DNA is TGTGCCAGCAGCTTCTTAGCGGGGACTAGCACAGATACGCAGTATTTT. Its protein is CASSFLAGTSTDTQYF. V is TRBV11-2 and J is TRBJ2-3, with 8 nucleotides matching TRBD2. Per germline, CDR1 SGHAT and CDR2 FQNNGV. V lost 3 bases to trimming and J lost 0 bases; unmatched junction nucleotides: 5. The length of the CDR3 is 16 residues.

The chain is built from TRBV29-1 and TRBJ1-2; 9 nucleotides line up with TRBD1. Germline CDR1 and CDR2: SQVTM and ANQGSEA. CDR3 size: 13 residues. The J segment lost 6 bases and the V segment lost 6 bases, leaving 8 bases of the junction unmatched. CDR3 loop: CSVPPDRGDGYTF. The CDR3 region has the DNA TGCAGCGTCCCTCCCGACAGGGGGGATGGCTACACCTTC.

The chain couples TRBV4-3 to TRBJ2-7; D is possibly TRBD2 (5 bases). Looked up from germline, CDR1 is LGHNA and CDR2 is YSLEER. The CDR3 consists of 17 residues. V gave up 3 bases and J gave up 0 bases, with 18 bases separating them. The CDR3 loop is CASSHPRGQESSYEQYV. Here the CDR3 DNA reads TGCGCCAGCAGCCATCCCCGAGGGCAGGAGAGCTCCTACGAGCAGTACGTC.

The chain employs TRBV11-2 and TRBJ1-5; 7 bases are shared with TRBD1. Unmatched junction bases numbered 6, after V lost 4 bases and J lost 3 bases. The CDR3 is 15 amino acids. The germline gives CDR1 SGHAT, CDR2 FQNNGV. This chain's CDR3 is CASSSQGNTNQPQHF. CDR3 DNA: TGTGCCAGCAGCTCACAGGGGAACACCAATCAGCCCCAGCATTTT.